Each of the 2 T cell receptor beta chains below was sequenced from the same sample in a study of blood T cell repertoires in COVID-19. TCRdb's table, derived via immunoSEQ multiplex PCR, lists solely in-frame clones and lacks some. Among 45,000 to 65,000 clones listed, 85% to 95% were seen once. The sample comprised peripheral blood. The receptors derive from a woman at least 80 years old with acute or convalescent COVID-19.

V usage is TRBV5-8 and J usage is TRBJ1-2; D is perhaps TRBD1 (5 bases). Germline CDR1 SGHTS, CDR2 YDEGEE. The CDR3 runs to 18 residues. V was shortened by 0 bases and J by 6 bases, with 24 bases between the two germline ends. The CDR3 protein is CASSLVRLSGEQKDGYTF. CDR3 nucleotides: TGTGCCAGCAGCTTGGTTCGTTTATCGGGGGAACAAAAGGATGGCTACACCTTC.

The chain links TRBV11-2 to TRBJ2-6; D gene ambiguous. Trimming stripped 0 bases from V and 3 bases from J, with 9 bases between. The CDR3 is 16 amino acids. Germline V CDR1 and CDR2: SGHAT, FQNNGV. The DNA of the CDR3 is TGTGCCAGCAGCTTAGACCGTCCCTTTGGGGCCAACGTCCTGACTTTC. This translates into CASSLDRPFGANVLTF.